These 11 T cell receptor beta chains were sequenced from one sample in a study of T-cell memory formation after mild COVID-19. TCRdb used MiXCR to reprocess the 5' RACE reads, holding one entry per CDR3 protein. This table holds about half a million distinct CDR3 sequences, roughly 18% found once. Sequenced material: PBMCs or a T cell subset sorted from them (not recorded which). These receptors came from an adult woman who had mild COVID-19 (a few samples of this study predate the infection). Cell type and time point are not known.

This clonotype appeared a few times. J is TRBJ2-3 and V is TRBV6-5; 9 nucleotides line up with TRBD2. The CDR3 is 16 amino acids. V shed 8 bases, J shed 6 bases, and the junction held 15 bases outside the gene matches. Germline assignment: CDR1 MNHEY and CDR2 SVGAGI. The CDR3 nucleotides read TGTGCCAGCGCCCTTAGCGGGAGCCCAGTCTCTGATACGCAGTATTTT. Translated, it gives CASALSGSPVSDTQYF.

This sequence joins TRBV12-3 or TRBV12-4 and TRBJ1-2, with D tentatively TRBD1 (5 bases). The V end lost 6 bases, the J end lost 6 bases, and 11 bases lay between the germline ends. The CDR3 sequence is 12 residues long. The CDR3 region is CASRYRYHGYTF. The DNA for the CDR3 is TGTGCCAGCAGATACAGGTATCATGGCTACACCTTC.

This clonotype showed up just a few times. This chain joins TRBV19 and TRBJ1-6; 11 bases map to TRBD1. V lost 7 bases to trimming and J lost 10 bases; unmatched junction nucleotides: 9. Germline-derived CDR1 and CDR2 are LNHDA and SQIVND (reference sequence). The CDR3 loop spans 15 amino acids. CDR3 loop: CASNAGTGGGSPLHF. The CDR3 region has the DNA TGTGCCAGTAACGCAGGGACAGGGGGAGGCTCACCCCTCCACTTT. The full variable domain, its missing parts supplied by reference TRBV19 and TRBJ1-6, is DGGITQSPKYLFRKEGQNVTLSCEQNLNHDAMYWYRQDPGQGLRLIYYSQIVNDFQKGDIAEGYSVSREKKESFPLTVTSAQKNPTAFYLCASNAGTGGGSPLHFGNGTRLTVT.

The genes are TRBV18 and TRBJ1-6, with 7 bases that match TRBD1. The CDR3 contains 17 residues. Germline values: CDR1 KGHSH, CDR2 LQKENI. V was clipped by 3 bases and J by 0 bases; unmatched bases: 5. The CDR3 region is CASSPGQTSSYNSPLHF. In nucleotides, the CDR3 is TGTGCCAGCTCACCGGGACAGACTAGCTCCTATAATTCACCCCTCCACTTT.

The V call is TRBV3-1, the J call TRBJ1-4, with D possibly being TRBD1 (6 bases). V lost 2 bases, J lost 7 bases, and 11 bases lay in between. Germline CDR1 reads LGHDT; CDR2 reads YNNKEL (reference sequence). This CDR3 spans 14 amino acids. CDR3 bases: TGTGCCAGCAGCCAAACGGTCAGGGGTGAAAAACTGTTTTTT. This gives the protein CASSQTVRGEKLFF.

This clonotype was seen only a few times. The chain links TRBV5-1 to TRBJ2-7; D unresolved. V lost 4 bases and J 1 base, leaving 12 bases between the germline ends. Germline values: CDR1 SGHRS, CDR2 YFSETQ. The length of the CDR3 is 14 residues. The CDR3 is CASSPVEWSYEQYF. The CDR3 DNA follows: TGCGCCAGCAGCCCTGTGGAGTGGTCCTACGAGCAGTACTTC.

This clonotype appeared a few times. V and J are TRBV12-3 or TRBV12-4 and TRBJ2-2, with 13 bases that match TRBD2. Losses at the gene ends were 3 bases for V and 4 bases for J; bases not matched to a gene: 5. The CDR3 is 17 amino acids. CDR3: CASSFKGLAGTTGELFF. The CDR3 coding sequence is TGTGCCAGCAGTTTTAAGGGACTAGCGGGGACCACCGGGGAGCTGTTTTTT.

This clonotype showed up just a few times. The chain combines TRBV29-1 with TRBJ2-1; D is unclear. CDR1 is SQVTM and CDR2 is ANQGSEA in the germline V gene. V shed 2 bases and J shed 7 bases, with 9 bases lying between them. CDR3 length equals 12 residues. The CDR3 DNA reads as TGCAGCGTTGAACCCACGTCTAATGAGCAGTTCTTC. Translating gives CSVEPTSNEQFF.

This clonotype has only a few counts. This chain uses TRBV4-1 with TRBJ2-7; 8 positions match TRBD1. J was trimmed by 7 bases and V by 4 bases; bases with no gene match: 0. The CDR3 is 11 residues long. CDR1 is MGHRA and CDR2 is YSYEKL in the germline V gene. The CDR3 DNA follows: TGCGCCAGCAGCCGGGACAGGGAGCAGTACTTC. Translation: CASSRDREQYF.

This clonotype came up many times. This rearrangement joins TRBV5-5 to TRBJ2-3; TRBD2 matches at 10 bases. V was clipped by 0 bases and J by 2 bases; unmatched bases: 6. Per germline, CDR1 SGHKS and CDR2 YYEKEE (reference sequence). The CDR3 is made up of 17 amino acids. The CDR3 here is CASSLEASGSVTDTQYF. The CDR3 coding sequence is TGTGCCAGCAGCTTGGAGGCTAGCGGGAGCGTCACAGATACGCAGTATTTT. Combining the CDR3 with reference TRBV5-5 and TRBJ2-3 gives the whole variable domain DAGVTQSPTHLIKTRGQQVTLRCSPISGHKSVSWYQQVLGQGPQFIFQYYEKEERGRGNFPDRFSARQFPNYSSELNVNALLLGDSALYLCASSLEASGSVTDTQYFGPGTRLTVL.

This clonotype was counted between two and nine times. V and J are TRBV18 and TRBJ1-5; D perhaps matches TRBD1 (5 bases). The germline V gene has CDR1 KGHSH and CDR2 LQKENI. This CDR3 has 14 amino acids. Trimming pared 3 bases from V and 6 bases from J, leaving 12 bases between. The CDR3 coding sequence is TGTGCCAGCTCACCTTCAGGGTCAGTTCAGCCCCAGCATTTT. Translated, it gives CASSPSGSVQPQHF.